These T cell receptor beta chains were read from a single sample in a study of blood T cells in healthy people across ages. TCRdb used MiXCR to reprocess the 5' RACE reads, holding one entry per CDR3 protein. Among over 950,000 distinct CDR3 sequences listed, about 51% were seen once. Material for sequencing was blood. The receptors were gathered from a woman in her sixties or seventies in good health. Each CDR3 is given with its conserved first and last residue. D genes are given only for firm matches. Clone size is not always given. Where it is, it says once, few, many or a class for expanded clones.

abundance	v_gene	j_gene	d_gene	CDR3aa	CDR3nt
once	TRBV28	TRBJ2-1	TRBD2	CASIGTGLAIGEQFF	TGTGCCAGTATTGGGACTGGACTAGCGATAGGTGAGCAGTTCTTC
few	TRBV27	TRBJ2-7	TRBD2	CASTGGGEQYF	TGTGCCAGCACGGGCGGGGGCGAGCAGTACTTC
many	TRBV4-1	TRBJ2-1	TRBD1	CASSQGQGGGYNEQFF	TGCGCCAGCAGCCAAGGACAGGGGGGTGGGTACAATGAGCAGTTCTTC
NA	TRBV10-3	TRBJ2-3	NA	CAISESSGRSPTDTQYF	TGTGCCATCAGTGAGTCTTCGGGGAGGTCACCCACAGATACGCAGTATTTT
NA	TRBV4-1	TRBJ1-6	NA	CASSHNRAYNSPLHF	TGCGCCAGCAGCCATAACAGGGCCTATAATTCACCCCTCCACTTT
NA	TRBV12-3/TRBV12-4	TRBJ2-3	TRBD2	CASSLPSGTSRRGTDTQYF	TGTGCCAGCAGTTTACCAAGCGGGACTTCTCGGAGGGGCACAGATACGCAGTATTTT
NA	TRBV12-3/TRBV12-4	TRBJ2-7	NA	CASRLGQTGYNEQYF	TGTGCCAGCAGGCTGGGGCAAACGGGTTACAATGAGCAGTACTTC
NA	TRBV7-2	TRBJ2-7	NA	CASSLAGRGEQYF	TGTGCCAGCAGCTTAGCGGGTCGGGGCGAGCAGTACTTC
NA	TRBV28	TRBJ2-6	TRBD1	CASSINPQGALGANVLTF	TGTGCCAGCAGTATAAACCCACAGGGGGCGCTTGGGGCCAACGTCCTGACTTTC
NA	TRBV12-3/TRBV12-4	TRBJ2-3	NA	CASSLALGGGDAQYF	TGTGCCAGCAGTTTAGCGCTTGGGGGCGGAGATGCGCAGTATTTT
NA	TRBV28	TRBJ1-2	NA	CASSPSAGHYGYTF	TGTGCCAGCAGCCCCTCTGCCGGACACTATGGCTACACCTTC
NA	TRBV29-1	TRBJ2-7	TRBD1	CSVEGGTGVYEQYF	TGCAGCGTTGAGGGCGGGACAGGGGTTTACGAGCAGTACTTC
NA	TRBV20-1	TRBJ2-1	NA	CSASVGDNEQFF	TGCAGTGCTAGTGTGGGGGACAATGAGCAGTTCTTC
NA	TRBV20-1	TRBJ2-1	NA	CSARKVHEQFF	TGCAGTGCTAGAAAGGTGCATGAGCAGTTCTTC
NA	TRBV4-3	TRBJ2-4	NA	CAGSQVSGGAKNIQYF	TGCGCCGGCAGCCAAGTTAGTGGAGGGGCCAAAAACATTCAGTACTTC
NA	TRBV20-1	TRBJ1-5	NA	CSATESGDQPQHF	TGCAGTGCTACCGAAAGCGGGGATCAGCCCCAGCATTTT
NA	TRBV10-3	TRBJ2-1	TRBD1	CAIGGRAGGSDEQFF	TGTGCCATCGGGGGTCGGGCAGGGGGCAGCGATGAGCAGTTCTTC
few	TRBV25-1	TRBJ2-4	NA	CASSEGEGGTIEQYF	TGTGCCAGCAGTGAAGGAGAGGGAGGTACCATTGAGCAGTACTTC
NA	TRBV6-5	TRBJ2-7	TRBD2	CASSYSSGEAFYEQYF	TGTGCCAGCAGTTATTCCAGCGGGGAGGCTTTTTACGAGCAGTACTTC
NA	TRBV4-3	TRBJ2-7	NA	CASSPPPTGEQYF	TGCGCCAGCAGCCCACCACCGACAGGAGAGCAGTACTTC
few	TRBV27	TRBJ2-3	TRBD2	CASSLTGLAGRADTQYF	TGTGCCAGCAGTTTAACGGGACTAGCGGGGAGGGCAGATACGCAGTATTTT
NA	TRBV15	TRBJ2-4	NA	CATSFTQGTKNIQYF	TGTGCCACCAGTTTCACTCAGGGGACCAAAAACATTCAGTACTTC
few	TRBV6-5	TRBJ2-1	NA	CASSRKGSSYNEQFF	TGTGCCAGCAGTAGGAAAGGTTCCTCCTACAATGAGCAGTTCTTC
NA	TRBV28	TRBJ2-7	NA	CASSGLNLGYEQYF	TGTGCCAGCAGTGGGTTGAACCTAGGCTACGAGCAGTACTTC
many	TRBV20-1	TRBJ2-7	NA	CSASYAEAYEQYF	TGCAGTGCTAGTTATGCAGAAGCCTACGAGCAGTACTTC
NA	TRBV10-3	TRBJ2-5	TRBD1	CAIRGAGGVEETQYF	TGTGCCATCAGGGGGGCAGGGGGCGTTGAAGAGACCCAGTACTTC
NA	TRBV5-1	TRBJ2-7	NA	CASSHAQGFHEQYF	TGCGCCAGCAGCCACGCACAGGGTTTCCACGAGCAGTACTTC
few	TRBV12-3/TRBV12-4	TRBJ1-1	TRBD1	CASSDRVTEAFF	TGTGCCAGCTCGGACAGGGTCACTGAAGCTTTCTTT
NA	TRBV28	TRBJ2-7	NA	CASSYLGTYSYEQYF	TGTGCCAGCAGTTACCTCGGGACGTACTCCTACGAGCAGTACTTC
few	TRBV11-2	TRBJ1-2	NA	CASSSVASYGYTF	TGTGCCAGCAGCTCGGTCGCTTCATATGGCTACACCTTC
NA	TRBV14	TRBJ2-2	NA	CASSQVRVGELFF	TGTGCCAGCAGCCAAGTTCGGGTCGGGGAGCTGTTTTTT
NA	TRBV29-1	TRBJ1-2	NA	CSVDAGNQGGYTF	TGCAGCGTTGACGCCGGGAACCAGGGTGGCTACACCTTC
few	TRBV7-7	TRBJ2-3	NA	CASSLDSADTQYF	TGTGCCAGCAGCCTCGACAGTGCTGATACGCAGTATTTT
NA	TRBV7-9	TRBJ2-7	NA	CASSLAREWSEQYF	TGTGCCAGCAGCTTAGCCAGGGAATGGAGCGAGCAGTACTTC
NA	TRBV6-5	TRBJ2-7	NA	CASSKGPYYEQYF	TGTGCCAGCAGTAAGGGACCCTACTACGAGCAGTACTTC
many	TRBV20-1	TRBJ2-1	TRBD2	CSALLAGGGTYNEQFF	TGCAGTGCACTTCTAGCGGGGGGGGGAACCTACAATGAGCAGTTCTTC
NA	TRBV27	TRBJ2-7	NA	CAGSFPSAGSYEQYF	TGTGCCGGCAGTTTCCCCAGCGCGGGCTCCTACGAGCAGTACTTC
NA	TRBV2	TRBJ2-2	TRBD2	CASRGTSGNTGELFF	TGTGCCAGCAGGGGGACTAGCGGAAACACCGGGGAGCTGTTTTTT
few	TRBV4-1	TRBJ2-7	TRBD2	CASSQRLAGVVEQYF	TGCGCCAGCAGCCAGAGACTAGCGGGAGTGGTAGAGCAGTACTTC
NA	TRBV20-1	TRBJ2-6	TRBD1	CSVPQGKGANVLTF	TGCAGTGTCCCACAGGGGAAAGGGGCCAACGTCCTGACTTTC
NA	TRBV5-1	TRBJ2-7	TRBD1	CASSPTGTGVDEQYF	TGCGCCAGCAGCCCGACCGGGACAGGGGTGGACGAGCAGTACTTC
few	TRBV20-1	TRBJ2-7	NA	CSALVGGTYEQYF	TGCAGTGCTCTGGTCGGCGGAACCTACGAGCAGTACTTC
NA	TRBV20-1	TRBJ2-1	TRBD2	CSARRPSGRGYNEQFF	TGCAGTGCTAGAAGGCCTAGCGGGAGGGGATACAATGAGCAGTTCTTC
NA	TRBV20-1	TRBJ2-1	TRBD2	CSAGGLAGFHNEQFF	TGCAGTGCGGGTGGACTAGCGGGTTTCCACAATGAGCAGTTCTTC
NA	TRBV11-2	TRBJ1-5	NA	CASSRTDNQPPHF	TGTGCCAGCAGCCGGACGGACAATCAGCCCCCGCATTTT
NA	TRBV4-3	TRBJ2-7	NA	CASSQWGSAGDEQYF	TGCGCCAGCAGCCAATGGGGCTCGGCCGGGGACGAGCAGTACTTC
once	TRBV20-1	TRBJ2-7	NA	CSARVQDISYEQYF	TGCAGTGCTAGAGTGCAGGACATATCCTACGAGCAGTACTTC
NA	TRBV20-1	TRBJ1-2	NA	CSARVGPRYGYTF	TGCAGTGCTAGGGTGGGGCCACGCTATGGCTACACCTTC
NA	TRBV24-1	TRBJ1-2	NA	CATSDLGQHYGYTF	TGTGCCACCAGTGACCTCGGGCAGCACTATGGCTACACCTTC
NA	TRBV20-1	TRBJ1-5	NA	CSAYREGQPQHF	TGCAGTGCTTACAGGGAAGGGCAGCCCCAGCATTTT
NA	TRBV5-1	TRBJ2-3	NA	CASSEAISTDTQYF	TGCGCCAGCAGTGAAGCGATAAGCACAGATACGCAGTATTTT
NA	TRBV7-9	TRBJ1-2	TRBD1	CASSPGQGLYTF	TGTGCCAGCAGCCCCGGACAGGGGCTCTACACCTTC
few	TRBV7-8	TRBJ2-5	NA	CASRRLVSGETQYF	TGTGCCAGCAGGAGGCTTGTCAGCGGGGAGACCCAGTACTTC
many	TRBV28	TRBJ2-7	NA	CASSSGTSYEQYF	TGTGCCAGCAGTTCTGGGACGTCCTACGAGCAGTACTTC
once	TRBV5-8	TRBJ2-7	NA	CASSLYQPGLYEQYF	TGTGCCAGCAGCTTGTACCAGCCGGGCCTCTACGAGCAGTACTTC
NA	TRBV29-1	TRBJ2-2	NA	CSVTRSSNTGELFF	TGCAGCGTTACCCGATCCTCGAACACCGGGGAGCTGTTTTTT
many	TRBV9	TRBJ2-7	NA	CASSVGGESYEQYF	TGTGCCAGCAGCGTAGGAGGGGAATCCTACGAGCAGTACTTC
NA	TRBV15	TRBJ2-1	TRBD2	CATSGTRFQNEQFF	TGTGCCACCAGCGGGACTAGGTTCCAAAATGAGCAGTTCTTC